This entry describes one TCR beta chain. TCR beta sequences were obtained from blood CD8+ and CD4+ T cells. Bulk CD8+ and CD4+ cells came from magnetic negative isolation; CD8+ TEMRA by FACS. This CDR3 is built from 17 residues. Germline V gives CDR1 LGHNA, CDR2 YNFKEQ. V shed 2 bases and J 5 bases; nucleotides not matched to a gene: 15. The record originates from a study of CD8 T cells in Susac syndrome. Random hexamers were used to reverse transcribe an amount of about 0.45 to 1 ug RNA. An immunoSEQ multiplex PCR generated amplified TCR beta CDR3 products spanning 54 Vbeta and 13 Jbeta. TCRdb processed the immunoSEQ multiplex PCR reads anew with MiXCR; each CDR3 protein has one entry. The profile shows about 50,000 distinct CDR3 sequences, 93% of them singletons.

The sequence was obtained from a human donor with multiple sclerosis. Sequenced input: CD8+ T cells from PBMCs. The chain recombines TRBV4-2 with TRBJ2-7; 7 positions agree with TRBD2. The CDR3 nucleotides are TGTGCCAGCAGCCAAACAATGGGCGAGGGAGCGGGGAACGAGCAGTACTTC. Encoded protein: CASSQTMGEGAGNEQYF.